This section outlines one T cell receptor (beta chain) sequence together with its context. How the authors handled the data: Quantification of nucleated cells was approximated via reference gene primer amplification. Only in-frame clones appear in the TCRdb table, and some are missing; sequencing was by immunoSEQ multiplex PCR. V, J and clone size are taken as reported in that table, and D and trimming were inferred from the DNA itself. The sample yields approximately 25,000 clones, around three quarters seen once. This entry belongs to a study of blood T cell repertoires in COVID-19. Study at large: COVID-19 samples from acute and convalescent phases originated in the United States, Italy and Spain. T cells, B-cell-depleted T cells, or PBMCs supplied cDNA or gDNA.

The CDR3 has 14 amino acids. Losses at the gene ends were 10 bases for V and 5 bases for J; bases not matched to a gene: 8. CDR1 and CDR2 (germline): MNHEY, SVGAGI. This sequence joins TRBV6-5 and TRBJ1-2, with 12 nucleotides matching TRBD1. This TCR was recovered from a woman of 80 years or more with acute or convalescent COVID-19. Sample: peripheral blood. The CDR3 DNA sequence: TGTGCCACCACCGGGACAGGGGGCCCTTATGGCTACACCTTC. Protein sequence: CATTGTGGPYGYTF.